This TCR beta chain emerged from a study of blood T cell repertoires in COVID-19. Deletions cut 3 bases from V and 6 bases from J, with 11 bases between. CDR3 size: 13 residues. TCRdb keeps only in-frame clones here, not all; method: immunoSEQ multiplex PCR. The sample lists a few hundred thousand clones, around 82% occurring once. This sequence joins TRBV12-3 or TRBV12-4 and TRBJ1-2, with D possibly TRBD1 on 6 matching bases. This clonotype originated in a human donor with COVID-19, enrolled during active disease. The donor label of this sample is uncertain. The sequencing sample was made of peripheral blood. CDR3 amino acids: CASSFWGRDGYTF. The DNA of the CDR3 is TGTGCCAGCAGTTTTTGGGGGCGAGATGGCTACACCTTC.